The sequence of this T cell receptor beta chain was determined in a study of CXCR3-negative and CXCR3-positive naive CD8 T cells. Study-wide findings and caveats: Diversity in memory CD8+ cells fell much lower than the comparably high levels seen in both naive subsets. Within a donor, both naive subsets shared TRBV-TRBJ usage, unlike memory cells. It was found that naive subsets had comparable surface CD5, and TCR strength was inferred from TRB CDR3 properties.

UMI-labeled 5' RACE TRB cDNA libraries were prepared from the cells. TCRdb reprocessed the 5' RACE reads, with one entry per CDR3 protein and no DNA. Its table lists under 75,000 distinct CDR3 sequences. To note about this clonotype: Its antigen is unidentified.

The germline V gene encodes CDR1 SQVTM and CDR2 ANQGSEA. The CDR3 totals 11 residues. The chain uses TRBV29-1 and TRBJ2-7. The sequenced sample consisted of naive CXCR3- CD8+ T cells from blood. Subset meaning: CD45RO-CCR7+CD27+CD95- naive CD8+ T cells lacking CXCR3 (TNR3-). The sequence derives from a human donor in good health. Some clones in this sample may be carry-over from other donors' samples. CDR3 sequence reads: CSGVSSYEQYF.